This is a list of T cell receptor beta chains from one sample in a study of cytomegalovirus exposure and HLA in healthy donors. The protocol was immunoSEQ multiplex PCR, while the TCRdb copy is restricted to in-frame clones and leaves out a portion. The table lists some 100,000 clones, roughly 83% of them singletons. Source material: PBMCs. The receptor source for this set is a man in his late teens or twenties in good health and CMV-seronegative. CDR3s include the opening cysteine and the closing phenylalanine or tryptophan. The order of the fields is CDR3 protein, J gene, CDR3 length, V gene, D gene. D genes are given only for firm matches.

CDR3: CASSPDRRDNEQYF
J: TRBJ2-7
length: 14
V: TRBV7-6
D: NA

CDR3: CSVDGAGGYGYTF
J: TRBJ1-2
length: 13
V: TRBV29-1
D: TRBD1

CDR3: CASSVESLAGKNTGELFF
J: TRBJ2-2
length: 18
V: TRBV9
D: TRBD2

CDR3: CAWRPNSADTQYF
J: TRBJ2-3
length: 13
V: TRBV30
D: NA

CDR3: CASSFLGQGETQYF
J: TRBJ2-5
length: 14
V: TRBV7-6
D: TRBD1

CDR3: CASSDASGGADTQYF
J: TRBJ2-3
length: 15
V: TRBV6-4
D: TRBD2

CDR3: CASSDTSGLGYEQYF
J: TRBJ2-7
length: 15
V: TRBV2
D: NA

CDR3: CASSEGLNEQFF
J: TRBJ2-1
length: 12
V: TRBV6-1
D: TRBD2

CDR3: CAISDRQAYEQYF
J: TRBJ2-7
length: 13
V: TRBV10-3
D: NA

CDR3: CASSSLPDRDKTQYF
J: TRBJ2-5
length: 15
V: TRBV11-2
D: TRBD1

CDR3: CACQGSWDTEAFF
J: TRBJ1-1
length: 13
V: TRBV30
D: NA

CDR3: CASSLAQRPLNTEAFF
J: TRBJ1-1
length: 16
V: TRBV7-8
D: NA

CDR3: CASSTFGEGAYEQYF
J: TRBJ2-7
length: 15
V: TRBV7-9
D: TRBD2

CDR3: CASTPAGGEQYF
J: TRBJ2-7
length: 12
V: TRBV14
D: NA

CDR3: CASSSFGPGQGGVDTEAFF
J: TRBJ1-1
length: 19
V: TRBV27
D: TRBD1

CDR3: CASSITSGVYNEQFF
J: TRBJ2-1
length: 15
V: TRBV27
D: TRBD2

CDR3: CAWTDGGGRDEQYF
J: TRBJ2-7
length: 14
V: TRBV30
D: TRBD2

CDR3: CASSSGRGRDTIYF
J: TRBJ1-3
length: 14
V: TRBV5-6
D: NA

CDR3: CASRRLAYEQYF
J: TRBJ2-7
length: 12
V: TRBV2
D: NA

CDR3: CSVAGQGANTEAFF
J: TRBJ1-1
length: 14
V: TRBV29-1
D: TRBD1

CDR3: CASSQRLRAGDRLENTEAFF
J: TRBJ1-1
length: 20
V: TRBV14
D: NA

CDR3: CASSFRDREFF
J: TRBJ2-1
length: 11
V: TRBV5-1
D: TRBD1

CDR3: CSVVGSTSTDTQYF
J: TRBJ2-3
length: 14
V: TRBV29-1
D: NA

CDR3: CASSLDYVGYTF
J: TRBJ1-2
length: 12
V: TRBV27
D: NA

CDR3: CASSQAGGRGRPNEQFF
J: TRBJ2-1
length: 17
V: TRBV14
D: NA

CDR3: CASSFGHNQPQHF
J: TRBJ1-5
length: 13
V: TRBV5-8
D: NA

CDR3: CASSPQGQGYNEQFF
J: TRBJ2-1
length: 15
V: TRBV18
D: TRBD1

CDR3: CAWSEGAGEQYF
J: TRBJ2-7
length: 12
V: TRBV30
D: TRBD1

CDR3: CASSPKQPYEQYF
J: TRBJ2-7
length: 13
V: TRBV6-6
D: NA

CDR3: CASSVGREAGAQETQYF
J: TRBJ2-5
length: 17
V: TRBV9
D: TRBD2

CDR3: CASNTQGTGELFF
J: TRBJ2-2
length: 13
V: TRBV19
D: NA

CDR3: CASTRDRGENYGYTF
J: TRBJ1-2
length: 15
V: TRBV6-5
D: TRBD1

CDR3: CASQEPPNTEAFF
J: TRBJ1-1
length: 13
V: TRBV6-5
D: NA

CDR3: CASSLGATRAYEQYF
J: TRBJ2-7
length: 15
V: TRBV5-5
D: NA

CDR3: CASSVTQGLYGYTF
J: TRBJ1-2
length: 14
V: TRBV5-1
D: NA

CDR3: CAWSVRRGYEQYF
J: TRBJ2-7
length: 13
V: TRBV30
D: NA

CDR3: CASSEGGGDQPQHF
J: TRBJ1-5
length: 14
V: TRBV6-1
D: NA